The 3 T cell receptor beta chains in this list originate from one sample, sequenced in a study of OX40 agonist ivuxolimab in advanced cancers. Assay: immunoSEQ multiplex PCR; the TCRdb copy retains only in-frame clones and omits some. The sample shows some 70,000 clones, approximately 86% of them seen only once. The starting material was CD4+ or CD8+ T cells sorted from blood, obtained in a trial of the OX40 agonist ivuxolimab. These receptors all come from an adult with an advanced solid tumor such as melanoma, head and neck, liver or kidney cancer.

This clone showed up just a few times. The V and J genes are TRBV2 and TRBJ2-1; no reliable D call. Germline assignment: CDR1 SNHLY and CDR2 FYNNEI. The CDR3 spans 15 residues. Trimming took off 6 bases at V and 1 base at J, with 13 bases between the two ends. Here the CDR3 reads CASRLNVLSYNEQFF. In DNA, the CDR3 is TGTGCCAGCAGGCTGAATGTATTATCCTACAATGAGCAGTTCTTC.

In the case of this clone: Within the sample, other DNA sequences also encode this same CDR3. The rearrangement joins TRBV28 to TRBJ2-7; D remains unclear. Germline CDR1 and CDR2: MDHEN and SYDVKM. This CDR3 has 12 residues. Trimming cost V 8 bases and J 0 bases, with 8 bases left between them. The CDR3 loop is CASLGNSYEQYF. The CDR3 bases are TGTGCCAGCTTAGGAAACTCCTACGAGCAGTACTTC.

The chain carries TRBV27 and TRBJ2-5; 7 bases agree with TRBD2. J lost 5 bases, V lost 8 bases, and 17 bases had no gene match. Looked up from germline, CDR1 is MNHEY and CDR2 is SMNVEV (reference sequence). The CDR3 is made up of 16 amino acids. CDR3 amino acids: CASAFAEAGSRETQYF. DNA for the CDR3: TGTGCCAGCGCCTTTGCGGAAGCGGGGAGTCGGGAGACCCAGTACTTC.